This TCR beta chain was profiled in a study of identical twins. Study observations and caveats: With abundant cord blood beta clonotypes, insertions were fewer; memory repertoires showed no such pattern.

About this clonotype itself: As yet, its antigen is unknown.

Via MiXCR, TCRdb re-called the 5' RACE reads, giving one row per CDR3 protein. The data show hundreds of thousands of distinct CDR3 sequences, with 20% to 30% seen just once and roughly 2.8% held by the top ten. The same data also went into a second study, on T cells expressing NK-cell markers.

The sample taken for sequencing was CD4+ T cells sorted from blood. This receptor was taken from a woman under 30 in good health.

The CDR3 nucleotides are TGTGCCAGCAGCTACACCCGTGTCACTAAAAATTCACCCCTCCACTTT. It specifies CASSYTRVTKNSPLHF. The chain recombines TRBV7-9 with TRBJ1-6; D not certain. V gave up 4 bases and J gave up 7 bases, with 17 bases separating them. The germline V gene encodes CDR1 SEHNR and CDR2 FQNEAQ (reference sequence). The CDR3 contains 16 residues.